This is a list of T cell receptor beta chains from one sample in a study of T cell responses to AZD1222 COVID-19 vaccine. Some clones are missing from TCRdb's copy, which holds only in-frame ones; the method was immunoSEQ multiplex PCR. The data show about 150,000 clones, 89% seen once. The input for sequencing was peripheral blood, taken on day 0 of AZD1222 vaccination. The receptors were gathered from an adult in good health. CDR3s include the opening cysteine and the closing phenylalanine or tryptophan. D genes are given only for firm matches. Size is omitted from some rows. Given values are once, few, many or a class for expanded clones.

v_call: TRBV4-3
clone_size: .
j_call: TRBJ2-6
d_call: .
cdr3_nt: TGCGCCAGCAGCCAAGAATCGGGTTTCTCTGGGGCCAACGTCCTGACTTTC
cdr3_aa: CASSQESGFSGANVLTF

v_call: TRBV29-1
clone_size: once
j_call: TRBJ2-7
d_call: TRBD1
cdr3_nt: TGCAGCGTCCTGACAGGGCCCTACGAGCAGTACTTC
cdr3_aa: CSVLTGPYEQYF

v_call: TRBV27
clone_size: once
j_call: TRBJ1-2
d_call: .
cdr3_nt: TGTGCCAGCAGTTTCGGCGGGTATGGCTACACCTTC
cdr3_aa: CASSFGGYGYTF

v_call: TRBV12-3/TRBV12-4
clone_size: .
j_call: TRBJ1-2
d_call: .
cdr3_nt: TGTGCCAGCAGTCCCTCAATCACGACGGGCTACACCTTC
cdr3_aa: CASSPSITTGYTF

v_call: TRBV12-3/TRBV12-4
clone_size: medium-sized
j_call: TRBJ2-5
d_call: .
cdr3_nt: TGTGCCAGCAGTTTTGGAGAGACCCAGTACTTC
cdr3_aa: CASSFGETQYF

v_call: TRBV5-1
clone_size: .
j_call: TRBJ1-6
d_call: TRBD1
cdr3_nt: TGCGCCAGCAGCTTGGCACCGCCGACAGGGAACTCACCCCTCCACTTT
cdr3_aa: CASSLAPPTGNSPLHF

v_call: TRBV14
clone_size: .
j_call: TRBJ1-5
d_call: .
cdr3_nt: TGTGCCAGCAGCCAAGATTACAATCAGCCCCAGCATTTT
cdr3_aa: CASSQDYNQPQHF

v_call: TRBV5-6
clone_size: .
j_call: TRBJ2-3
d_call: .
cdr3_nt: TGTGCCAGCAGCTTGCCTCGGGGACCCACAGATACGCAGTATTTT
cdr3_aa: CASSLPRGPTDTQYF

v_call: TRBV12-3/TRBV12-4
clone_size: .
j_call: TRBJ2-5
d_call: .
cdr3_nt: TGTGCCAGCAGTTTGAGGGGTCAAGAGACCCAGTACTTC
cdr3_aa: CASSLRGQETQYF

v_call: TRBV28
clone_size: once
j_call: TRBJ2-1
d_call: TRBD2
cdr3_nt: TGTGCCAGCAGTCCACGTCCGGGACTAGTCTACAATGAGCAGTTCTTC
cdr3_aa: CASSPRPGLVYNEQFF

v_call: TRBV10-3
clone_size: once
j_call: TRBJ2-7
d_call: .
cdr3_nt: TGTGCCATCAGCGACGGCCTTCGGACCGGCAAGGCCTCCTACGAGCAGTACTTC
cdr3_aa: CAISDGLRTGKASYEQYF

v_call: TRBV2
clone_size: .
j_call: TRBJ2-5
d_call: .
cdr3_nt: TGTGCCAGCATGAGGACTTTTCAAGAGACCCAGTACTTC
cdr3_aa: CASMRTFQETQYF

v_call: TRBV12-3/TRBV12-4
clone_size: .
j_call: TRBJ1-1
d_call: .
cdr3_nt: TGTGCCAGCAGCCTGAGGTCCACTGAAGCTTTCTTT
cdr3_aa: CASSLRSTEAFF

v_call: TRBV4-1
clone_size: .
j_call: TRBJ1-5
d_call: .
cdr3_nt: TGCGCCAGCAGGCAAACGTGGGGAAATCAGCCCCAGCATTTT
cdr3_aa: CASRQTWGNQPQHF

v_call: TRBV18
clone_size: .
j_call: TRBJ1-1
d_call: TRBD1
cdr3_nt: TGTGCCAGCTCATCCCTTCAGGGGGCCGCCACTGAAGCTTTCTTT
cdr3_aa: CASSSLQGAATEAFF

v_call: TRBV7-2
clone_size: few
j_call: TRBJ2-1
d_call: .
cdr3_nt: TGTGCCAGCAGCTTAGCGCTAGGCGAAAATGAGCAGTTCTTC
cdr3_aa: CASSLALGENEQFF

v_call: TRBV5-1
clone_size: .
j_call: TRBJ1-2
d_call: TRBD1
cdr3_nt: TGCGCCAGCAGCTTGGCGACTGGGACAGGGGCGAATGATGGCTACACCTTC
cdr3_aa: CASSLATGTGANDGYTF

v_call: TRBV18
clone_size: .
j_call: TRBJ2-5
d_call: .
cdr3_nt: TGTGCCAGCTCACCACCGGTACAGGCAGGAGGGACCCAGTACTTC
cdr3_aa: CASSPPVQAGGTQYF

v_call: TRBV7-8
clone_size: .
j_call: TRBJ1-2
d_call: .
cdr3_nt: TGTGCCAGCAGCTTATCCAGGGGCTATGGCTACACCTTC
cdr3_aa: CASSLSRGYGYTF

v_call: TRBV27
clone_size: .
j_call: TRBJ1-1
d_call: TRBD1
cdr3_nt: TGTGCCAGCGTCGACAGGGGATTGAACACTGAAGCTTTCTTT
cdr3_aa: CASVDRGLNTEAFF

v_call: TRBV19
clone_size: .
j_call: TRBJ2-2
d_call: TRBD2
cdr3_nt: TGTGCCAGTAGTCTCGCCCTGGGACTAGCTACCGGGGAGCTGTTTTTT
cdr3_aa: CASSLALGLATGELFF

v_call: TRBV6-6
clone_size: .
j_call: TRBJ2-7
d_call: TRBD2
cdr3_nt: TGTGCCAGCGAAGCGGGGGGATACGAGCAGTACTTC
cdr3_aa: CASEAGGYEQYF

v_call: TRBV11-2
clone_size: .
j_call: TRBJ2-3
d_call: .
cdr3_nt: TGTGCCAGCAGTTCGACTACCCAGAAGCAGTATTTT
cdr3_aa: CASSSTTQKQYF

v_call: TRBV10-3
clone_size: .
j_call: TRBJ1-2
d_call: TRBD1
cdr3_nt: TGTGGCTCATCGGCGACAGGGGGCGCTCCCTATGGCTACACCTTC
cdr3_aa: CGSSATGGAPYGYTF

v_call: TRBV24-1
clone_size: .
j_call: TRBJ1-3
d_call: .
cdr3_nt: TGTGCCACCAGTGATGTGGCAGCCAGATACACCATATATTTT
cdr3_aa: CATSDVAARYTIYF

v_call: TRBV6-5
clone_size: .
j_call: TRBJ2-2
d_call: .
cdr3_nt: TGTCAATCCCAACCGGGACTTCGGACCGGGGAGCTGTTTTTT
cdr3_aa: CQSQPGLRTGELFF

v_call: TRBV9
clone_size: few
j_call: TRBJ1-1
d_call: TRBD1
cdr3_nt: TGTGCCAGCAGCGCCCTGGGGACAGCTGAAGCTTTCTTT
cdr3_aa: CASSALGTAEAFF

v_call: TRBV4-2
clone_size: .
j_call: TRBJ1-5
d_call: .
cdr3_nt: TGTGCCAGCAGCCAAGCCCAGCGGACCTCTCCCCAGCATTTT
cdr3_aa: CASSQAQRTSPQHF

v_call: TRBV28
clone_size: .
j_call: TRBJ2-3
d_call: TRBD2
cdr3_nt: TGTGCCTCTCAGCGGGGCTGGGGTAGCACAGATACGCAGTATTTT
cdr3_aa: CASQRGWGSTDTQYF

v_call: TRBV19
clone_size: .
j_call: TRBJ1-5
d_call: TRBD1
cdr3_nt: TGTGCCACACAGGGGAGGAATCAGCCCCAGCATTTT
cdr3_aa: CATQGRNQPQHF

v_call: TRBV11-1
clone_size: once
j_call: TRBJ2-7
d_call: .
cdr3_nt: TGTGCCAGCAGCTTAGGGAAGTACGAGCAGTACTTC
cdr3_aa: CASSLGKYEQYF

v_call: TRBV12-3/TRBV12-4
clone_size: .
j_call: TRBJ2-5
d_call: .
cdr3_nt: TGTGCCAGCAGTTATGGGGCGCGAGAGACCCAGTACTTC
cdr3_aa: CASSYGARETQYF

v_call: TRBV2
clone_size: .
j_call: TRBJ1-6
d_call: TRBD1
cdr3_nt: TGTGCCAGCACCTCGGACAGGGCAAGGAATTCACCCCTCCACTTT
cdr3_aa: CASTSDRARNSPLHF

v_call: TRBV5-6
clone_size: once
j_call: TRBJ2-7
d_call: .
cdr3_nt: TGTGCCAGCAGCTTGGGTTACGAGCAGTACTTC
cdr3_aa: CASSLGYEQYF

v_call: TRBV18
clone_size: .
j_call: TRBJ1-4
d_call: .
cdr3_nt: TGTGCCAGCTCACCGACAGGATTTAATGAAAAACTGTTTTTT
cdr3_aa: CASSPTGFNEKLFF

v_call: TRBV27
clone_size: .
j_call: TRBJ1-4
d_call: .
cdr3_nt: TGTGCCAGCAGACCGTTAGAGGTCCGGGAAAAACTGTTTTTT
cdr3_aa: CASRPLEVREKLFF

v_call: TRBV7-2
clone_size: .
j_call: TRBJ2-7
d_call: TRBD2
cdr3_nt: TGTGCCAGCAGCGGACTAGCGGGGACTAACTACGAGCAGTACTTC
cdr3_aa: CASSGLAGTNYEQYF

v_call: TRBV5-5
clone_size: .
j_call: TRBJ2-7
d_call: .
cdr3_nt: TGTGCCAGCAGCTTCGAGCCCGGGAACGAGCAGTACTTC
cdr3_aa: CASSFEPGNEQYF

v_call: TRBV28
clone_size: once
j_call: TRBJ1-2
d_call: TRBD1
cdr3_nt: TGTGCCAGCAGTTTCAGGGGGAGAGACTACACCTTC
cdr3_aa: CASSFRGRDYTF

v_call: TRBV27
clone_size: .
j_call: TRBJ2-4
d_call: TRBD2
cdr3_nt: TGTGCCAGCAGTACACAGCGGGAGTGGACCAAAAACATTCAGTACTTC
cdr3_aa: CASSTQREWTKNIQYF

v_call: TRBV2
clone_size: .
j_call: TRBJ1-5
d_call: TRBD1
cdr3_nt: TGTGCCAGCGGGGAAAGACAGGGCTACAATCAGCCCCAGCATTTT
cdr3_aa: CASGERQGYNQPQHF

v_call: TRBV4-1
clone_size: .
j_call: TRBJ2-7
d_call: .
cdr3_nt: TGCGCCAGCACCGAAACAGGAATCGGCTTGAGGGAGCAGTACTTC
cdr3_aa: CASTETGIGLREQYF

v_call: TRBV28
clone_size: few
j_call: TRBJ1-5
d_call: .
cdr3_nt: TGTGCCAGCAGTTTATTTGGAGGTGCCGGGGGCTGGAATCAGCCCCAGCATTTT
cdr3_aa: CASSLFGGAGGWNQPQHF

v_call: TRBV29-1
clone_size: .
j_call: TRBJ2-7
d_call: .
cdr3_nt: TGCAGCGCCGGCTACCAACGGGAGCAGTACTTC
cdr3_aa: CSAGYQREQYF

v_call: TRBV21-1
clone_size: once
j_call: TRBJ2-3
d_call: .
cdr3_nt: TGTGCCAGCAGCTTCTACGGATCCCACTTAGGTACGCAGTATTTT
cdr3_aa: CASSFYGSHLGTQYF

v_call: TRBV11-3
clone_size: .
j_call: TRBJ2-2
d_call: .
cdr3_nt: TGTGCCAGCAGCTTAGATCGAATGGGAAAGGCGGGCACCGGGGAGCTGTTTTTT
cdr3_aa: CASSLDRMGKAGTGELFF

v_call: TRBV12-2
clone_size: once
j_call: TRBJ1-5
d_call: .
cdr3_nt: TGTGCAAGTCGCTTTAGGCAACAGGACAGAGATAGCAATCAGCCCCAGCATTTT
cdr3_aa: CASRFRQQDRDSNQPQHF

v_call: TRBV3-1/TRBV3-2
clone_size: .
j_call: TRBJ2-7
d_call: TRBD1
cdr3_nt: TGTGCCAGCAGCCAGGGACAGATACCTTCCTACGAGCAGTACTTC
cdr3_aa: CASSQGQIPSYEQYF

v_call: TRBV5-1
clone_size: once
j_call: TRBJ2-2
d_call: .
cdr3_nt: TGCGCCAGCAGCCCCGCCAGACAGAACACCGGGGAGCTGTTTTTT
cdr3_aa: CASSPARQNTGELFF

v_call: TRBV6-6
clone_size: .
j_call: TRBJ1-3
d_call: .
cdr3_nt: TGTGCCAGCAGCCGTGGTGCGGGGGCGGGTGGAAACACCATATATTTT
cdr3_aa: CASSRGAGAGGNTIYF

v_call: TRBV28
clone_size: .
j_call: TRBJ2-7
d_call: .
cdr3_nt: TGTGCCAGCAGTCCACCCATCTCCTACGAGCAGTACTTC
cdr3_aa: CASSPPISYEQYF

v_call: TRBV7-2
clone_size: .
j_call: TRBJ1-6
d_call: TRBD1
cdr3_nt: TGTGCCAGCAGCTTACGGACCACAGGGGGCGGTGTTCATAATTCACCCCTCCACTTT
cdr3_aa: CASSLRTTGGGVHNSPLHF

v_call: TRBV7-9
clone_size: .
j_call: TRBJ1-2
d_call: TRBD1
cdr3_nt: TGTGCCAGCAGTTCTACGACAGGGGAGTATGGCTACACCTTC
cdr3_aa: CASSSTTGEYGYTF

v_call: TRBV28
clone_size: .
j_call: TRBJ2-2
d_call: .
cdr3_nt: TGTGCCAGCAGTTTATATGGTGGGCCCGGGGAGCTGTTTTTT
cdr3_aa: CASSLYGGPGELFF

v_call: TRBV11-2
clone_size: few
j_call: TRBJ2-1
d_call: TRBD2
cdr3_nt: TGTGCCAGCAGCTTAGAGGGTTTTCCCGGGACTAGCGCCTACAATGAGCAGTTCTTC
cdr3_aa: CASSLEGFPGTSAYNEQFF

v_call: TRBV5-4
clone_size: .
j_call: TRBJ1-1
d_call: .
cdr3_nt: TGTGCCAGCAGCATTTCAGTGAACACTGAAGCTTTCTTT
cdr3_aa: CASSISVNTEAFF